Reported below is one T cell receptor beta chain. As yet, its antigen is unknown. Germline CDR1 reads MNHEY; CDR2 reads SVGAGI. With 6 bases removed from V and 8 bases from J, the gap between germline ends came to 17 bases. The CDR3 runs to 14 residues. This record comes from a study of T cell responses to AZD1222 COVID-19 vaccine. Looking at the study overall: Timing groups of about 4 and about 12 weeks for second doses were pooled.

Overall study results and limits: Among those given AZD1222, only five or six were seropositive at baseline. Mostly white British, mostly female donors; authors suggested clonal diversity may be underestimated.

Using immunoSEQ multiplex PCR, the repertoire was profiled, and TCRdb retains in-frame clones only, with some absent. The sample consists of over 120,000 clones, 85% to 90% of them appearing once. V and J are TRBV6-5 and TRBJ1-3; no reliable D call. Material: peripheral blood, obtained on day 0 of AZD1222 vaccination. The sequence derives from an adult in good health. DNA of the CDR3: TGTGCCAGCAGGGTCCGGCCCGACGTCTACACCATATATTTT. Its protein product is CASRVRPDVYTIYF.